This paragraph reports one T cell receptor (beta chain). Its antigen is currently not known. Per-base qualities were not stored, and no clone one base away is much larger. This entry belongs to a study of OX40 agonist ivuxolimab in advanced cancers. Regarding the complete study: The costimulatory receptor OX40 (CD134) was targeted by ivuxolimab, a fully human IgG2 agonistic monoclonal antibody. Of the roughly 50 dose-escalation patients, hepatocellular carcinoma was present in approximately 20, melanoma in roughly 15, renal cell carcinoma in 9 and head and neck cancer in 9. Prior anti-PD-1, anti-PD-L1 or anti-CTLA-4 therapy was permitted, and checkpoint inhibitors had been received by around 39% of dose-escalation patients. Three dose-escalation patients achieved partial responses, one with hepatocellular carcinoma and two with cutaneous melanoma. In the dose-escalation cohort, 82.7% of patients were male, and the mean age was about 55 years, with a range of roughly 23 to 85. The monotherapy dose-escalation portion (N ≈ 50 patients) of the phase I ivuxolimab trial is reported in the paper. Peripheral TCRbeta sequencing aimed to test whether ivuxolimab altered TCR sequence diversity and caused clonal T-cell expansion. Intravenous ivuxolimab was administered to patients every 2 weeks at six dose levels: 0.01, 0.1, 0.3, 1.5, 3 and 10 mg/kg. Overall results and qualifications from the work: After ivuxolimab, expanded clones were on average more numerous among CD8+ T cells than among CD4+ T cells. Antigen specificity was not determined for the clonally expanded peripheral T cells. Low levels of normalized T-cell clonal expansion were also shown by some nonresponding patients. At doses of 0.1 to 3.0 mg/kg, clonal expansion of both CD4+ and CD8+ blood T cells was observed from baseline to week 6. Partial responders in the 0.1-3.0 mg/kg groups had among the lowest normalized peripheral clonal expansion, especially among CD8+ T cells.

The CDR3 starts with the cysteine, ends with the phenylalanine, and has 13 residues. The only DNA kept is the CDR3, 39 bases in frame from the first base. At the junction V is shortened by 5 bases and J by 1 base, with 8 bases in between. Taken from the germline V gene (reference sequence), the CDR1 and CDR2 loops are SEHNR and FQNEAQ. Patients with autoimmune disease history or receiving systemic immunosuppression were excluded from the trial. Peripheral blood for TCR sequencing was collected from all dose cohorts at baseline, on cycle 4 day 1, and on cycle 7 day 1. The samples were taken from a phase I, first-in-human, multicenter, open-label dose-escalation trial of ivuxolimab. The trial enrolled adults with locally advanced or metastatic head and neck squamous cell, hepatocellular, melanoma or renal cell carcinoma. Before TCR sequencing, CD4+ T cells and CD8+ T cells were sorted from peripheral blood as separate populations.

Genomic DNA was extracted from sorted cells for sequencing of the TCRbeta CDR3 region. TCRbeta CDR3 regions were sequenced using the immunoSEQ Assay. TCRdb provides this immuneACCESS table in a form limited to in-frame rearrangements. Some clones are lacking; in checked studies, under half of them reflect an unresolved V gene, and why the rest are absent is not known. The sample table records fewer than 85,000 clones; 88% of these occur just once. The ten most abundant clones make up 0.75% to 0.85% of the sample. The sample consisted of CD4+ or CD8+ T cells sorted from blood, taken in a trial of the OX40 agonist ivuxolimab. This sequence uses TRBV7-9 and TRBJ1-1, with no D gene named confidently. This TCR derives from an adult with an advanced solid tumor such as melanoma, head and neck, liver or kidney cancer. The CDR3 protein is CASSTSKNTEAFF. The sequenced DNA: TGTGCCAGCAGCACCAGCAAGAACACTGAAGCTTTCTTT.